Following are 26 T cell receptor beta chains from one sample sequenced in a study of T cell responses to AZD1222 COVID-19 vaccine (dated by TCRdb to the early 2020s). The time point label for this specimen denotes: about 28 days (+/-7) after the second vaccine dose. Libraries were prepared through the immunoSEQ multiplex PCR assay. The clones in this table, taken by TCRdb from immuneACCESS, are in-frame only. Not every clone is retained; where verified, under half of the shortfall comes from an unresolved V gene, and the cause of the rest is unknown. The sample profile shows roughly 150,000 clones; 90% of them were found once. About 5.9% of the sample goes to the ten largest clones. Specimen: peripheral blood, collected 28 days after the second AZD1222 dose. The receptor set was obtained from an adult who received the AZD1222 COVID-19 vaccine.

The chain is built from TRBV18 and TRBJ2-3; 12 positions match TRBD2. The CDR3 is 15 amino acids. Germline CDR1 reads KGHSH; CDR2 reads LQKENI. J lost 11 bases, V lost 0 bases, and 6 bases had no gene match. In DNA form, the CDR3 reads TGTGCCAGCTCACCACCGGTCCTAGCGGGGGGGCAGCAGTATTTT. Protein sequence: CASSPPVLAGGQQYF. The full variable domain, rest sourced from reference TRBV18 and TRBJ2-3, is NAGVMQNPRHLVRRRGQEARLRCSPMKGHSHVYWYRQLPEEGLKFMVYLQKENIIDESGMPKERFSAEFPKEGPSILRIQQVVRGDSAAYFCASSPPVLAGGQQYFGPGTRLTVL.

The genes are TRBV19 and TRBJ1-3; D remains unclear. Per germline, CDR1 LNHDA and CDR2 SQIVND (reference sequence). The CDR3 has 14 amino acids. The V end was cut by 6 bases, the J end by 1 base, with 10 bases between. The CDR3 DNA reads as TGTGCCAGTAGCTCCGTAGCTTCTGGAAACACCATATATTTT. This encodes CASSSVASGNTIYF.

This clone was seen a few times. The V gene is TRBV2, the J gene TRBJ2-2; D ambiguous. The CDR3 extends over 14 amino acids. The V end was cut by 8 bases, the J end by 1 base, with 11 bases between. Germline V gene sequence: CDR1 SNHLY, CDR2 FYNNEI. Here the CDR3 reads CASVRTENTGELFF. The CDR3 DNA follows: TGTGCCAGCGTAAGGACCGAGAACACCGGGGAGCTGTTTTTT.

The V gene is TRBV20-1, the J gene TRBJ2-7; 7 bases line up with TRBD2. This CDR3 is 13 amino acids long. The V and J ends lost 3 bases and 6 bases, in that order; junction bases with no gene match: 8. The V gene's germline CDR1 is DFQATT and CDR2 SNEGSKA (reference sequence). DNA of the CDR3: TGCAGTGCTAGTTCGCGGGAGCGGGGCGAGCAGTACTTC. This gives the protein CSASSRERGEQYF.

The rearrangement links TRBV14 to TRBJ2-5; 7 bases line up with TRBD2. There are 14 residues in the CDR3. The J segment lost 5 bases and the V segment lost 4 bases, leaving 7 bases of the junction unmatched. The V gene's germline CDR1 is SGHDN and CDR2 FVKESK. DNA of the CDR3: TGTGCCAGCAGCCGAGGAGCGGGGTGGGAGACCCAGTACTTC. The encoded protein is CASSRGAGWETQYF.

The chain links TRBV29-1 to TRBJ2-7; D ambiguous. CDR3 size: 12 residues. Germline assignment: CDR1 SQVTM and CDR2 ANQGSEA. V gave up 7 bases and J gave up 2 bases, with 12 bases separating them. In DNA, the CDR3 is TGCAGCGGTCTGGGGTACGCCTACGAGCAGTACTTC. It translates to CSGLGYAYEQYF.

This clone was picked up one time. The V call is TRBV2, the J call TRBJ1-2, with 9 bases fitting TRBD1. Trimming cost V 6 bases and J 0 bases; bases outside gene matches: 8. Germline CDR1 and CDR2: SNHLY and FYNNEI. The CDR3 has 16 amino acids. CDR3 sequence (DNA): TGTGCCAGCAGCGCCGGGACAGGGATCACTAACTATGGCTACACCTTC. It yields the protein CASSAGTGITNYGYTF.

In its sample, this clone was seen once. The rearrangement links TRBV28 to TRBJ1-2; D is perhaps TRBD1 (5 bases). CDR3 length: 14 residues. Trimming removed 8 bases from V and 4 bases from J, with 17 bases in between. Germline CDR1 MDHEN, CDR2 SYDVKM. The CDR3 region has the DNA TGTGCCAGCTCCGGGGGGTTTACTCTCTATGGCTACACCTTC. Its protein is CASSGGFTLYGYTF.

V usage is TRBV2 and J usage is TRBJ1-1; D is perhaps TRBD1 (5 bases). CDR3 length equals 14 residues. Germline-derived CDR1 and CDR2 are SNHLY and FYNNEI. V lost 6 bases, J lost 4 bases, and 15 bases lay in between. CDR3 residues: CASSLERGSTEAFF. CDR3 DNA: TGTGCCAGCAGCCTCGAGAGGGGTAGCACTGAAGCTTTCTTT.

The chain has TRBV5-6 and TRBJ2-2; D might be TRBD1 (5 bases). The CDR3 has 16 residues. Germline loops: CDR1 SGHDT, CDR2 YYEEEE. V was clipped by 1 base and J by 3 bases, with 13 bases between them. The CDR3: CASSLWGRYYTGELFF. CDR3 bases: TGTGCCAGCAGCTTGTGGGGCAGATACTACACCGGGGAGCTGTTTTTT.

The chain joins TRBV2 to TRBJ2-7; no definite D call. V was clipped by 7 bases and J by 2 bases, with 18 bases between them. Germline CDR1 reads SNHLY; CDR2 reads FYNNEI. The CDR3 totals 15 residues. CDR3 sequence reads: CASTTPRDEPYEQYF. CDR3 coding DNA: TGTGCCAGCACCACCCCGCGAGACGAACCCTACGAGCAGTACTTC.

This sequence joins TRBV29-1 and TRBJ2-7; maybe TRBD1 (5 bases). The germline V gene has CDR1 SQVTM and CDR2 ANQGSEA. This CDR3 contains 13 residues. The V and J ends lost 5 bases and 0 bases respectively, with 11 bases between them. CDR3 coding DNA: TGCAGCGTTTTAAGGGGTCACTCCTACGAGCAGTACTTC. It codes for CSVLRGHSYEQYF.

V gene TRBV7-6 combines with J gene TRBJ2-7; possible D gene TRBD2, 5 bases. The CDR3 consists of 12 residues. Germline lookup yields CDR1 SGHVS and CDR2 FNYEAQ. The V gene lost 5 bases and the J gene lost 4 bases, with 9 bases spanning the gap. The CDR3 bases are TGTGCCAGCAGCCCCCGAGGGTACGAGCAGTACTTC. Translated: CASSPRGYEQYF.

The chain combines TRBV6-2 or TRBV6-3 with TRBJ1-5, with no clear D. Germline V gene lookup returns CDR1 MNHEY and CDR2 SVGEGT. The CDR3 consists of 17 residues. Trimming pared 5 bases from V and 3 bases from J, leaving 20 bases between. CDR3 DNA sequence: TGTGCCAGCAGTGACCTGCCAAGGGTCAGACCCAATCAGCCCCAGCATTTT. Its protein product is CASSDLPRVRPNQPQHF.

The chain carries TRBV3-1 (or the pseudogene TRBV3-2) and TRBJ1-2; no clear D gene. The germline V gene has CDR1 LGHDT and CDR2 YNNKEL (reference sequence). V dropped 1 base and J dropped 4 bases, with 10 bases sitting between them. The CDR3 is made up of 14 amino acids. The CDR3 DNA sequence: TGTGCCAGCAGCCAAGTTGGGGTCGGCTATGGCTACACCTTC. Protein: CASSQVGVGYGYTF.

Notes on this clone: Other DNA sequences in the sample encode the same CDR3. This chain connects TRBV28 to TRBJ2-1; D remains unclear. Trimming took 2 bases from V and 5 from J, leaving 1 base between them. The CDR3 runs to 11 residues. Germline V CDR1 and CDR2: MDHEN, SYDVKM. The CDR3 loop is CASSLDNEQFF. The CDR3 region has the DNA TGTGCCAGCAGTTTAGACAATGAGCAGTTCTTC.

V and J are TRBV2 and TRBJ2-5, with D possibly called TRBD1 or TRBD2 (6 bases each). The germline CDR1 and CDR2 sequences are SNHLY and FYNNEI. V was cut by 5 bases and J by 5 bases, with 18 bases left in between. The CDR3 sequence is 15 residues long. CDR3 in amino acids: CASSPSRGRMETQYF. In DNA form, the CDR3 reads TGTGCCAGCAGTCCCTCAAGGGGGAGGATGGAGACCCAGTACTTC.

The chain carries TRBV3-1 (or the pseudogene TRBV3-2) and TRBJ1-5; D not resolved. Germline V gene data show CDR1 as LGHDT and CDR2 as YNNKEL (reference sequence). The CDR3 consists of 13 residues. V was clipped by 0 bases and J by 9 bases, with 9 bases between them. This CDR3 reads CASSQDARRPQHF. The CDR3 DNA follows: TGTGCCAGCAGCCAAGATGCGAGGCGGCCCCAGCATTTT.

The CDR3 coding sequence is TGTGCCAGCTCACCATGGGCAGGGGAAGGCCCCTATGGCTACACCTTC. Residues: CASSPWAGEGPYGYTF. The chain joins TRBV18 to TRBJ1-2, with a possible D match to TRBD1 (6 bases). CDR1 and CDR2 (germline): KGHSH, LQKENI. The CDR3 loop spans 16 amino acids. V was pared by 2 bases and J by 4 bases, with 17 bases between.

The chain employs TRBV28 and TRBJ1-5; 7 bases agree with TRBD1. Germline V CDR1 and CDR2: MDHEN, SYDVKM. The CDR3 has 15 residues. Trimming took 6 bases from V and 2 from J; bases not matched to a gene: 7. The CDR3 region is CASRADRDGNQPQHF. In nucleotides, the CDR3 is TGTGCCAGCAGAGCCGACAGGGATGGCAATCAGCCCCAGCATTTT.

The chain combines TRBV5-1 with TRBJ1-1; TRBD1 might be the D (6 bases). Trimming pared 5 bases from V and 7 bases from J, leaving 21 bases between. CDR3 size: 15 residues. Germline loops: CDR1 SGHRS, CDR2 YFSETQ. The DNA for the CDR3 is TGCGCCAGCAGTGTAAGCTTGACGGGGGCTAGTGAAGCTTTCTTT. Its protein product is CASSVSLTGASEAFF.

This clone was found once. The J gene is TRBJ1-6, the V gene TRBV6-2 or TRBV6-3; 9 bases are a match to TRBD1. Unmatched junction bases numbered 8, after V lost 5 bases and J lost 9 bases. The CDR3 length is 15 residues. Per germline, CDR1 MNHEY and CDR2 SVGEGT. The CDR3: CASSLGQGRGSPLHF. For the CDR3, the DNA is TGTGCCAGCAGTCTGGGACAGGGACGGGGTTCACCCCTCCACTTT.

This chain uses TRBV7-2 with TRBJ2-7; D unresolved. V lost 2 bases, J lost 6 bases, and 8 bases lay in between. This CDR3 comprises 12 residues. Germline CDR1 SGHTA, CDR2 FQGNSA. The CDR3 nucleotides read TGTGCCAGCAGCTTAAACCCCAGCGAGCAGTACTTC. This codes for CASSLNPSEQYF.

This clone occurred a few times. The rearrangement links TRBV2 to TRBJ1-2, with D maybe TRBD1 (5 bases). V dropped 8 bases and J dropped 0 bases, with 13 bases sitting between them. This CDR3 contains 14 residues. Germline assignment: CDR1 SNHLY and CDR2 FYNNEI. CDR3 nucleotide sequence: TGTGCCAGCGTTACGGGACCATCTAACTATGGCTACACCTTC. Residues: CASVTGPSNYGYTF.

This chain uses TRBV12-3 or TRBV12-4 with TRBJ2-2; D is ambiguous. CDR3 size: 13 residues. The germline V and J ends were trimmed by 5 bases and 5 bases, with 9 bases remaining between them. The CDR3 is CASSPDPTGELFF. The DNA of the CDR3 is TGTGCCAGCAGTCCCGACCCAACCGGGGAGCTGTTTTTT.

This chain joins TRBV30 and TRBJ1-2; TRBD1 aligns across 9 bases. The CDR3 loop spans 13 amino acids. Germline values: CDR1 GTSNPN, CDR2 SVGIG (reference sequence). Germline trimming cut 2 bases from V and 6 bases from J; bases unmatched to any gene: 4. The CDR3 protein is CAWSLGQGNGYTF. CDR3 DNA sequence: TGTGCCTGGAGTCTAGGACAGGGGAATGGCTACACCTTC.